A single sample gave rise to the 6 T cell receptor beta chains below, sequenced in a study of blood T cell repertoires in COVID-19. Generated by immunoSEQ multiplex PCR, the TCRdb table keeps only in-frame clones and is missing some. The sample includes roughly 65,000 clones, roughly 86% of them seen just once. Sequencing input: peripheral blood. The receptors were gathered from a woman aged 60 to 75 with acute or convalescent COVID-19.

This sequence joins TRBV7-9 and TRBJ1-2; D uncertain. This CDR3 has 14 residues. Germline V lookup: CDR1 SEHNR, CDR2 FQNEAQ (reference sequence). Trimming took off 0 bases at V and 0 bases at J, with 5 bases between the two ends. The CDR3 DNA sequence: TGTGCCAGCAGCTTAGCAACAGCTAACTATGGCTACACCTTC. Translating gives CASSLATANYGYTF.

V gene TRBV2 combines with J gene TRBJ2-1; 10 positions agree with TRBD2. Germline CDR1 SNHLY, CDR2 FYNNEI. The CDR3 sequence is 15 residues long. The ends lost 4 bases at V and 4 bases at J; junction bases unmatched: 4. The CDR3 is CASSAQAGGYNEQFF. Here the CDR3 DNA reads TGTGCCAGCAGTGCGCAAGCGGGGGGGTACAATGAGCAGTTCTTC.

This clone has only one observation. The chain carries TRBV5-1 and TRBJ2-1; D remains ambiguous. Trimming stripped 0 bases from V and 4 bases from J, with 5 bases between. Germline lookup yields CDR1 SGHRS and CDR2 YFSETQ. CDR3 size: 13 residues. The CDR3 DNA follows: TGCGCCAGCAGCTTGGCGAGTTACAATGAGCAGTTCTTC. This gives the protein CASSLASYNEQFF.

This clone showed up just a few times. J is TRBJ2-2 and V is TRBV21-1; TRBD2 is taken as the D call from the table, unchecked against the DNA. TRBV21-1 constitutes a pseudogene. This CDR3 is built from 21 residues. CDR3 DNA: TGTGCCAGCAGCAATGGTATTCGACTAGCGGGGACAGCCCTAAACACCGGGGAGCTGTTTTTT. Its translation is CASSNGIRLAGTALNTGELFF.

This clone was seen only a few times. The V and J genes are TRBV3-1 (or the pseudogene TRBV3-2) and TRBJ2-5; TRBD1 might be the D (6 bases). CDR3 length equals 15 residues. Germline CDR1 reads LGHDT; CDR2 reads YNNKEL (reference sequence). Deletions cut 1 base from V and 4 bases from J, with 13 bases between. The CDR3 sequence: CASSQGATGRETQYF. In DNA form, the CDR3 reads TGTGCCAGCAGCCAAGGAGCAACAGGGCGAGAGACCCAGTACTTC.

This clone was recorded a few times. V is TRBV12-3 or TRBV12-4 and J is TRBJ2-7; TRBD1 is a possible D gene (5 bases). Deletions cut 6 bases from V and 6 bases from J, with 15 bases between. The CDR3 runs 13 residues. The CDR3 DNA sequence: TGTGCCAGCAGCCTGACAGTGGGTGGCGAGCAGTACTTC. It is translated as CASSLTVGGEQYF.